This T cell receptor (beta chain) was found in a study of identifying expanded T cells in peripheral blood. Concerning this clone itself: Its antigen remains unidentified.

CDR3 length: 14 amino acids. The V gene's germline CDR1 is SEHNR and CDR2 FQNEAQ (reference sequence). The J segment lost 3 bases and the V segment lost 5 bases, leaving 3 bases of the junction unmatched. Findings and caveats of the study: Differentially abundant clones: around 1.2 between replicates, approximately 16 at around 14 days, over 18 at four. Variance in clone template counts between approximately two-week samples significantly increased with total template count across all healthy donors.

Profiling relied on immunoSEQ multiplex PCR, and the TCRdb table lists in-frame clones only, not all of them. The repertoire holds more than 70,000 clones, with approximately 83% as singletons. No infections or other immune events were documented during collection. This TCR was recovered from a person aged 18-70 years in good health. This rearrangement joins TRBV7-9 to TRBJ1-4; 7 nucleotides match TRBD1. The sample taken for sequencing was blood. The CDR3 nucleotides read TGTGCCAGCAGCAACAGGGGTTCTAATGAAAAACTGTTTTTT. Its protein is CASSNRGSNEKLFF. The complete variable domain, with remaining parts taken from reference TRBV7-9 and TRBJ1-4, reads DTGVSQNPRHKITKRGQNVTFRCDPISEHNRLYWYRQTLGQGPEFLTYFQNEAQLEKSRLLSDRFSAERPKGSFSTLEIQRTEQGDSAMYLCASSNRGSNEKLFFGSGTQLSVL.